This is a list of T cell receptor beta chains from one sample in a study of Ad26.COV2.S vaccination and SARS-CoV-2 variants. The assay was immunoSEQ multiplex PCR, and TCRdb's table has in-frame clones only and misses some. Of around 420,000 clones listed, 88% are singletons. Sequences were derived from peripheral blood, sampled in a trial of Ad26.COV2.S vaccine versus placebo. Every receptor here comes from a person between 18 and 59 years old who received the Ad26.COV2.S COVID-19 vaccine or a placebo. The CDR3 runs from the conserved cysteine through the conserved F or W. A D gene is named only where the DNA matches it firmly. A row's size may be missing; if present it is once, few, many or a size class.

v_call	j_call	cdr3_length	clone_size	d_call	cdr3_aa	cdr3_nt
TRBV7-6	TRBJ2-7	15	.	TRBD1	CASSFGTGHSYEQYF	TGTGCCAGCAGCTTCGGGACAGGGCACTCCTACGAGCAGTACTTC
TRBV3-1/TRBV3-2	TRBJ1-4	14	.	.	CASSQDRATGKLFF	TGTGCCAGCAGCCAAGACAGGGCCACGGGAAAACTGTTTTTT
TRBV7-6	TRBJ1-2	13	.	.	CASSLKGASGYTF	TGTGCCAGCAGCTTGAAGGGTGCGAGTGGCTACACCTTC
TRBV5-8	TRBJ1-4	16	.	.	CASSFRQGVGGEKLFF	TGTGCCAGCAGCTTCCGACAAGGGGTCGGAGGTGAAAAACTGTTTTTT
TRBV5-6	TRBJ2-7	12	.	.	CASRTASYEQYF	TGTGCCTCCCGGACGGCTTCCTACGAGCAGTACTTC
TRBV4-1	TRBJ2-1	17	.	.	CASSQRLGGHTYNEQFF	TGCGCCAGCAGCCAAAGGCTCGGGGGGCACACCTACAATGAGCAGTTCTTC
TRBV5-8	TRBJ2-3	15	.	.	CASSPGTTSTDTQYF	TGTGCCAGCAGCCCTGGGACAACTAGCACAGATACGCAGTATTTT
TRBV11-2	TRBJ1-3	14	.	TRBD1	CASSLGTGDNTIYF	TGTGCCAGCAGCTTAGGTACAGGGGATAACACCATATATTTT
TRBV10-3	TRBJ2-1	15	.	.	CAISENVMNHNEQFF	TGTGCCATCAGTGAGAATGTAATGAACCACAATGAGCAGTTCTTC
TRBV24-1	TRBJ1-2	14	.	TRBD1	CATSADDRERGYTF	TGTGCCACCAGTGCTGACGACAGGGAGCGGGGCTACACCTTC
TRBV3-1/TRBV3-2	TRBJ2-1	12	.	.	CASSLRYNEQFF	TGTGCCAGCAGCCTCCGTTACAATGAGCAGTTCTTC
TRBV9	TRBJ2-5	15	.	TRBD2	CASSPWVSGGETQYF	TGTGCCAGCAGCCCCTGGGTCTCGGGGGGAGAGACCCAGTACTTC
TRBV5-5	TRBJ2-7	17	.	TRBD1	CASSLEGARRQNYEQYF	TGTGCCAGCAGCTTGGAGGGGGCGCGGCGTCAAAACTACGAGCAGTACTTC
TRBV27	TRBJ1-2	14	.	.	CASSASGRTYGYTF	TGTGCCAGCAGTGCCTCGGGACGGACTTATGGCTACACCTTC
TRBV6-5	TRBJ1-2	12	few	.	CASSLDGYGYTF	TGTGCCAGCAGTTTGGACGGTTATGGCTACACCTTC
TRBV11-2	TRBJ2-5	16	once	TRBD1	CASSTVTGLRGQTQYF	TGTGCCAGCAGCACAGTCACAGGGTTAAGGGGGCAGACCCAGTACTTC
TRBV6-1	TRBJ1-1	14	.	.	CASSETGWSTEAFF	TGTGCCAGCAGTGAAACAGGTTGGAGCACTGAAGCTTTCTTT
TRBV9	TRBJ2-1	14	.	TRBD1	CASSLQTGRNEQFF	TGTGCCAGCAGCCTCCAGACAGGGCGCAATGAGCAGTTCTTC
TRBV28	TRBJ1-5	14	.	.	CASSFIGANQPQHF	TGTGCCAGCAGTTTCATAGGGGCCAATCAGCCCCAGCATTTT
TRBV5-5	TRBJ2-3	19	.	TRBD2	CASSLVLRGVTFNTDTQYF	TGTGCCAGCAGCTTGGTTCTGCGGGGGGTGACCTTCAACACAGATACGCAGTATTTT
TRBV9	TRBJ2-1	15	.	.	CASSVQGSFHNEQFF	TGTGCCAGCAGCGTACAGGGTTCGTTCCACAATGAGCAGTTCTTC
TRBV6-5	TRBJ1-2	14	.	.	CASSGGHWGYGYTF	TGTGCCAGCAGCGGCGGGCATTGGGGCTATGGCTACACCTTC
TRBV15	TRBJ2-1	15	.	.	CATSISEGEYNEQFF	TGTGCCACGTCGATCTCAGAAGGGGAGTACAATGAGCAGTTCTTC
TRBV11-2	TRBJ2-3	16	.	TRBD2	CASSPREAGLADTQYF	TGTGCCAGCAGCCCCCGGGAAGCGGGGTTGGCAGATACGCAGTATTTT
TRBV5-1	TRBJ2-1	13	.	.	CASRGGLDNEQFF	TGCGCCAGCAGGGGGGGCCTCGACAATGAGCAGTTCTTC
TRBV11-3	TRBJ2-2	13	.	.	CASSLVRNGELFF	TGTGCCAGCAGCTTAGTCAGGAACGGGGAGCTGTTTTTT
TRBV24-1	TRBJ2-4	11	.	.	CATSFGNIQYF	TGTGCCACCTCTTTTGGGAACATTCAGTACTTC
TRBV6-2/TRBV6-3	TRBJ2-1	15	.	TRBD2	CASSPGLAGSHEQFF	TGTGCCAGCAGCCCGGGTCTAGCGGGTTCCCATGAGCAGTTCTTC
TRBV5-1	TRBJ2-1	16	.	TRBD2	CASSPRSSGGYNEQFF	TGCGCCAGCAGCCCGCGAAGTAGCGGGGGGTACAATGAGCAGTTCTTC
TRBV18	TRBJ2-7	15	.	TRBD1	CASSPDGTGDYEQYF	TGTGCCAGCTCACCTGACGGGACAGGGGACTACGAGCAGTACTTC
TRBV7-2	TRBJ2-7	12	.	.	CASGLTFFEQYF	TGTGCCAGCGGCTTAACGTTTTTCGAGCAGTACTTC
TRBV7-6	TRBJ2-1	13	.	.	CASSLGLENEQFF	TGTGCCAGCAGCTTAGGCTTGGAGAATGAGCAGTTCTTC
TRBV10-2	TRBJ2-7	13	.	.	CASSVQGLYEQYF	TGCGCCAGCAGTGTCCAGGGTCTCTACGAGCAGTACTTC
TRBV7-9	TRBJ1-1	12	few	.	CASSLENTEAFF	TGTGCCAGCAGCTTGGAAAACACTGAAGCTTTCTTT
TRBV7-2	TRBJ2-1	13	.	.	CASSLVQGDEQFF	TGTGCCAGCAGCTTAGTCCAGGGCGATGAGCAGTTCTTC
TRBV9	TRBJ2-1	15	.	TRBD1	CASSVVGTGLNEQFF	TGTGCCAGCAGCGTAGTAGGGACAGGGTTAAATGAGCAGTTCTTC
TRBV5-5	TRBJ2-3	13	.	.	CASSQGYTDTQYF	TGTGCCAGCAGCCAGGGTTACACAGATACGCAGTATTTT
TRBV6-5	TRBJ1-4	13	.	TRBD1	CAVQTGGTEKLFF	TGTGCCGTGCAGACAGGGGGAACTGAAAAACTGTTTTTT
TRBV5-1	TRBJ2-7	16	once	TRBD1	CASSSGDGTGNYEQYF	TGCGCCAGCAGCTCAGGGGACGGGACAGGCAACTACGAGCAGTACTTC
TRBV11-2	TRBJ2-3	11	once	.	CASSLWDTQYF	TGTGCCAGCAGCTTGTGGGATACGCAGTATTTT
TRBV11-2	TRBJ2-7	15	.	.	CASSLTQGILYEQYF	TGTGCCAGCAGCTTGACCCAGGGGATTCTTTACGAGCAGTACTTC
TRBV30	TRBJ2-5	14	.	.	CAWSVGTSGGTQYF	TGTGCCTGGAGTGTAGGGACTTCTGGGGGGACCCAGTACTTC
TRBV18	TRBJ2-7	14	once	.	CASSPPEASYEQYF	TGTGCCAGCTCACCACCGGAGGCTTCCTACGAGCAGTACTTC
TRBV10-3	TRBJ1-3	15	few	.	CAISERSYSGNTIYF	TGTGCCATCAGTGAGAGGAGTTACTCTGGAAACACCATATATTTT
TRBV4-1	TRBJ2-2	17	.	TRBD1	CASSQEPGQSYTGELFF	TGCGCCAGCAGCCAAGAACCGGGACAGAGCTACACCGGGGAGCTGTTTTTT
TRBV6-6	TRBJ2-7	14	.	TRBD1	CASRDGQGAYEQYF	TGTGCCAGCAGGGACGGACAGGGGGCGTACGAGCAGTACTTC
TRBV20-1	TRBJ1-1	14	.	.	CSASSYRVNTEAFF	TGCAGTGCTAGTTCTTACAGGGTGAACACTGAAGCTTTCTTT
TRBV5-1	TRBJ1-1	13	.	.	CASSSHQNTEAFF	TGCGCCAGCAGCTCACACCAGAACACTGAAGCTTTCTTT
TRBV20-1	TRBJ2-1	10	few	.	CSASSREQFF	TGCAGTGCTAGCTCGCGTGAGCAGTTCTTC
TRBV4-2	TRBJ2-7	14	.	.	CASSHRDGSYEQYF	TGTGCCAGCAGCCACCGGGACGGATCCTACGAGCAGTACTTC